The T cell receptor beta chain described here comes from a study of blood T cell repertoires in COVID-19. Study details: The analysed material was cDNA or gDNA that came from T cells, B-cell-depleted T cells, or PBMCs.

Turning to this clone: This sample includes further DNA sequences coding for the same CDR3.

Per the study methods: Estimates of nucleated cell counts were drawn from the amplification of reference gene primers. Generated by immunoSEQ multiplex PCR, the TCRdb table keeps only in-frame clones and is missing some. Clone size and V and J calls were adopted from that table, with D and trimming inferred from the DNA. Among roughly 180,000 clones listed, 70% to 80% were seen once. What was sequenced was PBMCs or T cells enriched from blood (not recorded which). This clonotype was obtained from a man in his sixties who had been exposed to COVID-19.

The CDR3 DNA follows: TGTGCCAGTAGTATATCGGGGGCAACTAATGAAAAACTGTTTTTT. Protein product: CASSISGATNEKLFF. The chain couples TRBV19 to TRBJ1-4; a possible D gene is TRBD1 (5 bases). The CDR3 totals 15 residues. The germline V gene encodes CDR1 LNHDA and CDR2 SQIVND (reference sequence). V lost 2 bases and J lost 0, with 7 bases in between.